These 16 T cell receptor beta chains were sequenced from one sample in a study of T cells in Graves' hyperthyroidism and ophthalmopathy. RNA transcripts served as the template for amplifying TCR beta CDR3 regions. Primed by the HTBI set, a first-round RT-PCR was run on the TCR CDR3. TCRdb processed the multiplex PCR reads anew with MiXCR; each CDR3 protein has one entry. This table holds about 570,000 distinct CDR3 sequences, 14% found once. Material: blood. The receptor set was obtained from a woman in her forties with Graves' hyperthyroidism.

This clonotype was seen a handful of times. CDR3 bases: TGTGCCAGTAGTATGGGGATGGCGGGGACCTACGAGCAGTACTTC. The encoded protein is CASSMGMAGTYEQYF. The rearrangement joins TRBV19 to TRBJ2-7; D is possibly TRBD2 (6 bases). V lost 3 bases and J 2 bases, leaving 14 bases between the germline ends. Looked up from germline, CDR1 is LNHDA and CDR2 is SQIVND (reference sequence). CDR3 size: 15 residues.

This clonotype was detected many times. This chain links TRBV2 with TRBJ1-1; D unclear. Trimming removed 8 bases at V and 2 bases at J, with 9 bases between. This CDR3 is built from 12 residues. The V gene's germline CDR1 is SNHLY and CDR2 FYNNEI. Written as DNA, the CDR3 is TGTGCCAGCCTACACCCAAACACTGAAGCTTTCTTT. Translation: CASLHPNTEAFF. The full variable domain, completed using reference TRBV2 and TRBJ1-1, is EPEVTQTPSHQVTQMGQEVILRCVPISNHLYFYWYRQILGQKVEFLVSFYNNEISEKSEIFDDQFSVERPDGSNFTLKIRSTKLEDSAMYFCASLHPNTEAFFGQGTRLTVV.

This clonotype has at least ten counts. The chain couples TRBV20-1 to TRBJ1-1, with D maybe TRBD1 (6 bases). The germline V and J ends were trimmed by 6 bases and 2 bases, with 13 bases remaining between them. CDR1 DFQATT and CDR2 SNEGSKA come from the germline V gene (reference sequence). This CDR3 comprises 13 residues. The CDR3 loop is CSAQGTVNTEAFF. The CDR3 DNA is TGCAGTGCCCAGGGGACGGTAAACACTGAAGCTTTCTTT.

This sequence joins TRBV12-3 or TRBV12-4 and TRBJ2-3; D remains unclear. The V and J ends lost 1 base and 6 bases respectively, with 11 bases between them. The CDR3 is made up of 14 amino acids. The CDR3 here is CASSLGPLEDTQYF. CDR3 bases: TGTGCCAGCAGTTTAGGGCCTCTGGAGGATACGCAGTATTTT.

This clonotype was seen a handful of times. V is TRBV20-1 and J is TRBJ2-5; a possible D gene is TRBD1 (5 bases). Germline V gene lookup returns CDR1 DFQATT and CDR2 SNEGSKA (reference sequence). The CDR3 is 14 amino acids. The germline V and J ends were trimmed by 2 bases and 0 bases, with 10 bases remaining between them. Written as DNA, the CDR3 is TGCAGTGCTAGACAGGGTCCGTACCAAGAGACCCAGTACTTC. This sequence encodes CSARQGPYQETQYF.

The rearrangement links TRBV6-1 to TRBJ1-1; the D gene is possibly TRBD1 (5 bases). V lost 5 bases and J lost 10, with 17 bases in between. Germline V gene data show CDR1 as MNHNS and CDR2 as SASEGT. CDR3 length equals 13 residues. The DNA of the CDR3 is TGTGCCAGCAGTACCCTTACAGCCGGGGGAGCTTTCTTT. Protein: CASSTLTAGGAFF.

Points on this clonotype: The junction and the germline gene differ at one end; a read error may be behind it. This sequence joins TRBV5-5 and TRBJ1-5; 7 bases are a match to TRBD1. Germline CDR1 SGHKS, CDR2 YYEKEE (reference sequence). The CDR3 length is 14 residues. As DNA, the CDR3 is TGTGCCAGCAGCCCCATAGGGGGCAATCGGCCCCAGCATTTT. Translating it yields CASSPIGGNRPQHF.

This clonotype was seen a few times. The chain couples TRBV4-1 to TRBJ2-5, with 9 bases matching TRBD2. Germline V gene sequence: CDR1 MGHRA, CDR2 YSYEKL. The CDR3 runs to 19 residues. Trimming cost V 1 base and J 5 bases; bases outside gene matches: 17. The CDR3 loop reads CASSQGLAGGNDLVETQYF. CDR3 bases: TGCGCCAGCAGCCAAGGTCTGGCGGGGGGGAATGACCTTGTGGAGACCCAGTACTTC.

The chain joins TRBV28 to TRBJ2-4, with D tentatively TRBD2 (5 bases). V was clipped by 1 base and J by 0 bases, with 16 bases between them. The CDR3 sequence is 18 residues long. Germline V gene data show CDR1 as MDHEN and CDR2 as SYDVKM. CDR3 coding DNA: TGTGCCAGCAGTTTATTCGGCCTGGAGGAGAAAGCCAAAAACATTCAGTACTTC. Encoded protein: CASSLFGLEEKAKNIQYF.

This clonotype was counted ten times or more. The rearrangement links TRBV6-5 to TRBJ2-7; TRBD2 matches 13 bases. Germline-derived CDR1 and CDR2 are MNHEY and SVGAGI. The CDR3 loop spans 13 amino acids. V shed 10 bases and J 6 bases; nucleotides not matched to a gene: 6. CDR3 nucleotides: TGTGCCACCCGGACTAGCGGGAGTCCCGAGCAGTACTTC. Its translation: CATRTSGSPEQYF.

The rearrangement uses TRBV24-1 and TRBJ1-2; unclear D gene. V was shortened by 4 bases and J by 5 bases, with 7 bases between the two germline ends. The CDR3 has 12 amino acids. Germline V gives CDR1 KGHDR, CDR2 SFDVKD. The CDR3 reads CATSDVVYGYTF. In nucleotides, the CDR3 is TGTGCCACCAGTGACGTCGTTTATGGCTACACCTTC.

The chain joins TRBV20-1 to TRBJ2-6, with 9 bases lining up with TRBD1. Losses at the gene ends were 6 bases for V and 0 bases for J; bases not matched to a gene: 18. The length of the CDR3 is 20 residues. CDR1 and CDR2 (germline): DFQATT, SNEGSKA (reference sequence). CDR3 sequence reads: CSARFRDRAPPSSGANVLTF. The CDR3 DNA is TGCAGTGCCCGATTCCGGGACAGGGCCCCCCCTAGCTCTGGGGCCAACGTCCTGACTTTC.

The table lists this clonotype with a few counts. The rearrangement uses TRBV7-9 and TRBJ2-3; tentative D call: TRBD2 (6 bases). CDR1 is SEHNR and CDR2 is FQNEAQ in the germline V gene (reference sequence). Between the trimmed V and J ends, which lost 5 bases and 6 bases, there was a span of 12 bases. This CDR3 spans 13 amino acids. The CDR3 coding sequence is TGTGCCAGCAGCATGGCTAGCGTTGATACGCAGTATTTT. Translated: CASSMASVDTQYF.

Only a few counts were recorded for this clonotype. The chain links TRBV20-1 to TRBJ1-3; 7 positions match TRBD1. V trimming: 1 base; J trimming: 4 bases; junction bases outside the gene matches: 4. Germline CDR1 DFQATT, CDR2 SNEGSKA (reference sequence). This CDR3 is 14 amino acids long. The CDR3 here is CSARGQGKGNTIYF. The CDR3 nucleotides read TGCAGTGCTAGAGGACAGGGAAAAGGAAACACCATATATTTT.

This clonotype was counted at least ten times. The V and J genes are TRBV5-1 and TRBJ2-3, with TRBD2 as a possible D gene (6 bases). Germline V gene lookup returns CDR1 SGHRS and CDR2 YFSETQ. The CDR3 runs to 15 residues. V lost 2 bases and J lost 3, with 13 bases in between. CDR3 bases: TGCGCCAGCAGCTTTGGGGCGGGAACGACAGATACGCAGTATTTT. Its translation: CASSFGAGTTDTQYF.

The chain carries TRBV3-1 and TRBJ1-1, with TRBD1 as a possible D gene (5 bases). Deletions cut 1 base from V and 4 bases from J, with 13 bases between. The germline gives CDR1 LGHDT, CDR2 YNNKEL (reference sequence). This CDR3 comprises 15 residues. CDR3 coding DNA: TGTGCCAGCAGCCAAGGCGGGGGGAAGGTCACTGAAGCTTTCTTT. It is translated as CASSQGGGKVTEAFF.